Listed below are T cell receptor beta chains from one sample, sequenced in a study of blood T cell repertoires in COVID-19. Sequencing used immunoSEQ multiplex PCR; TCRdb keeps in-frame clones, though not all of them. The sample has 150,000 to 200,000 clones; 85% are singletons. The sequenced material came from peripheral blood. These receptors all come from a man aged 35-49 years with acute or convalescent COVID-19. Both conserved end residues are trimmed from each CDR3. Each record gives: J gene, V gene, CDR3 length, CDR3 protein.

J gene: TRBJ2-5
V gene: TRBV9
CDR3 length: 12
CDR3 protein: ASSVGTGRYTQY

J gene: TRBJ2-5
V gene: TRBV14
CDR3 length: 14
CDR3 protein: ASSQLQGRGQETQY

J gene: TRBJ1-2
V gene: TRBV10-3
CDR3 length: 11
CDR3 protein: AISESTQRGYT

J gene: TRBJ1-2
V gene: TRBV7-9
CDR3 length: 11
CDR3 protein: ASSLWDRDGYT

J gene: TRBJ1-5
V gene: TRBV23-1
CDR3 length: 14
CDR3 protein: ASSPEDRGLEKPQH

J gene: TRBJ1-5
V gene: TRBV19
CDR3 length: 11
CDR3 protein: ASSGAINQPQH

J gene: TRBJ1-2
V gene: TRBV5-4
CDR3 length: 11
CDR3 protein: ASSVDRAYGYT

J gene: TRBJ1-2
V gene: TRBV4-2
CDR3 length: 12
CDR3 protein: ASSQTGTNYGYT

J gene: TRBJ1-4
V gene: TRBV29-1
CDR3 length: 13
CDR3 protein: SVSKPGRVYEKLF

J gene: TRBJ2-1
V gene: TRBV13
CDR3 length: 14
CDR3 protein: ASSPGLARSYNEQF

J gene: TRBJ1-2
V gene: TRBV27
CDR3 length: 14
CDR3 protein: ASSLLRAGGSYGYT

J gene: TRBJ1-2
V gene: TRBV5-5
CDR3 length: 13
CDR3 protein: ASSLDGGLNYGYT

J gene: TRBJ2-1
V gene: TRBV2
CDR3 length: 10
CDR3 protein: ASSSQDNEQF

J gene: TRBJ2-3
V gene: TRBV4-1
CDR3 length: 12
CDR3 protein: ASSQVTSTDTQY

J gene: TRBJ2-1
V gene: TRBV5-1
CDR3 length: 13
CDR3 protein: ASSLVGLAPYEQF

J gene: TRBJ2-5
V gene: TRBV20-1
CDR3 length: 11
CDR3 protein: SASILIQETQY